This T cell receptor (beta chain) is from a study of blood T cells in healthy people across ages. This CDR3 is 16 amino acids long. Unmatched junction bases numbered 6, after V lost 5 bases and J lost 0 bases. CDR1 SEHNR and CDR2 FQNEAQ come from the germline V gene (reference sequence). Next came a second PCR, run for about 7 to 12 cycles, which used a sample-barcoded 5' primer along with a J-beta primer mix. TCRdb redid the calling of the 5' RACE reads with MiXCR, one entry per CDR3 protein. The data show hundreds of thousands of distinct CDR3 sequences, with 44% seen just once and roughly 19% held by the top ten.

The clonotype comes from a man aged 55 to 69 in good health. The specimen was blood. The rearrangement joins TRBV7-9 to TRBJ2-1, with 8 nucleotides matching TRBD2. The CDR3 is CASSPYGGGSYNEQFF. The CDR3, as DNA: TGTGCCAGCAGCCCCTACGGGGGGGGCTCCTACAATGAGCAGTTCTTC.